This TCR beta chain is from a study of response to subunit inactivated influenza vaccine. Trimming removed 6 bases at V and 8 bases at J, with 12 bases between. The CDR3 sequence is 12 residues long. Germline V gives CDR1 SGHTA, CDR2 FQGNSA. Study findings and constraints: A suggestion made by the authors is that each seasonal influenza vaccination recruits few new T cells.

To note about this clonotype: What it binds is not known.

TCRdb recomputed calls from the RT-PCR reads with MiXCR, one row per CDR3 protein. Altogether 550,000 to 600,000 distinct CDR3 sequences are present, about 12% being singletons, with the ten largest covering around 9.6%. This sequence originates from a man in his forties or fifties who received an inactivated influenza vaccine. The material was PBMCs from blood, obtained on the day of vaccination. V is TRBV7-2 and J is TRBJ2-3; D uncertain. DNA for the CDR3: TGTGCCAGCAGTAGTACGAAAATTACGCAGTATTTT. Translation: CASSSTKITQYF.